These 19 T cell receptor beta chains originate from one sample sequenced in a study of CD8 T cells in Susac syndrome. cDNA came from about 0.46 to 1 ug RNA primed by random hexamers. TCRdb passed the immunoSEQ multiplex PCR reads through MiXCR, listing each CDR3 protein once. The table shows 45,000 or so distinct CDR3 sequences, with under 95% occurring only once. The material sequenced was CD8+ T cells from PBMCs. The receptors shown here come from a human donor in good health.

The chain couples TRBV18 to TRBJ1-1, with D possibly matching TRBD1 (5 bases). The CDR3 covers 14 residues. Germline-derived CDR1 and CDR2 are KGHSH and LQKENI. The ends were cut back, 3 bases at V and 4 bases at J, with 12 bases in the middle. CDR3 in amino acids: CASSPLGQGTEAFF. CDR3 DNA sequence: TGTGCCAGCTCACCCTTGGGGCAGGGCACTGAAGCTTTCTTT.

The chain combines TRBV27 with TRBJ2-7, with D unresolved. Germline loops: CDR1 MNHEY, CDR2 SMNVEV (reference sequence). The CDR3 sequence is 13 residues long. The V gene lost 5 bases and the J gene lost 2 bases, with 10 bases spanning the gap. CDR3 sequence reads: CASSNSKAYEQYF. CDR3 sequence (DNA): TGTGCCAGCAGTAACAGTAAGGCCTACGAGCAGTACTTC.

The V call is TRBV5-1, the J call TRBJ2-7; D gene unclear. The CDR3 loop spans 13 amino acids. V lost 0 bases, J lost 2 bases, and 6 bases lay in between. The germline gives CDR1 SGHRS, CDR2 YFSETQ. CDR3 in DNA: TGCGCCAGCAGCTTGGAATCTGCCTACGAGCAGTACTTC. Protein sequence: CASSLESAYEQYF.

The chain uses TRBV12-3 or TRBV12-4 and TRBJ2-5, with D unresolved. V shed 2 bases and J shed 0 bases, with 10 bases lying between them. This CDR3 has 15 residues. CDR3 DNA sequence: TGTGCCAGCAGTTTACGAACCACGCACCAAGAGACCCAGTACTTC. This codes for CASSLRTTHQETQYF.

This clonotype appeared once. V and J are TRBV5-1 and TRBJ2-7, with 13 bases identical to TRBD2. Losses at the gene ends were 4 bases for V and 3 bases for J; bases not matched to a gene: 4. Germline CDR1 is SGHRS and CDR2 is YFSETQ. The CDR3 covers 15 residues. CDR3 in amino acids: CASSPWTSGSYEQYF. CDR3 DNA sequence: TGCGCCAGCAGCCCCTGGACTAGCGGGAGCTACGAGCAGTACTTC.

The chain links TRBV6-6 to TRBJ2-7, with D possibly called TRBD1 or TRBD2 (5 bases each). Germline V gives CDR1 MNHNY, CDR2 SVGAGI (reference sequence). The CDR3 consists of 11 residues. The V end was cut by 7 bases, the J end by 4 bases, with 8 bases between. CDR3 DNA sequence: TGTGCCAGCACCTGGGGGTACGAGCAGTACTTC. Protein: CASTWGYEQYF.

V usage is TRBV27 and J usage is TRBJ2-7, with D unclear. The length of the CDR3 is 16 residues. The V end was cut by 6 bases, the J end by 5 bases, with 23 bases between. The germline V gene has CDR1 MNHEY and CDR2 SMNVEV (reference sequence). CDR3 sequence (DNA): TGTGCCAGCAGCCTCCTCTCCTCGACATATGCCGACGAGCAGTACTTC. It encodes CASSLLSSTYADEQYF.

The chain uses TRBV9 and TRBJ2-3; 8 nucleotides align to TRBD2. There are 16 residues in the CDR3. Germline V gene sequence: CDR1 SGDLS, CDR2 YYNGEE. V shed 4 bases and J 0 bases; nucleotides not matched to a gene: 7. CDR3 coding DNA: TGTGCCAGCAGCACCGATCGGGAGGGAAGCACAGATACGCAGTATTTT. It specifies CASSTDREGSTDTQYF.

This clonotype came up once. The chain uses TRBV28 and TRBJ2-5; no clear D gene. Germline loops: CDR1 MDHEN, CDR2 SYDVKM. The V end lost 6 bases, the J end lost 0 bases, and 11 bases lay between the germline ends. The CDR3 has 14 amino acids. The CDR3 reads CASSPDLYQETQYF. CDR3 DNA: TGTGCCAGCAGCCCGGACCTGTACCAAGAGACCCAGTACTTC.

J is TRBJ2-7 and V is TRBV20-1, with unresolved D. V was clipped by 4 bases and J by 0 bases, with 10 bases between them. The germline CDR1 and CDR2 sequences are DFQATT and SNEGSKA (reference sequence). The CDR3 length is 13 residues. CDR3 nucleotide sequence: TGCAGTGCTATGCCCAGAGGCTCCTACGAGCAGTACTTC. Its protein product is CSAMPRGSYEQYF.

The chain has TRBV7-9 and TRBJ2-7; unclear D gene. In germline, CDR1 is SEHNR, CDR2 FQNEAQ (reference sequence). This CDR3 spans 13 amino acids. Trimming took off 0 bases at V and 3 bases at J, with 6 bases between the two ends. The CDR3 DNA sequence: TGTGCCAGCAGCTTAGCTGAAGACTACGAGCAGTACTTC. Its protein is CASSLAEDYEQYF.

Only one count was recorded for this clonotype. V gene TRBV2 combines with J gene TRBJ1-5, with D hard to call. This CDR3 is 14 amino acids long. Trimming pared 5 bases from V and 2 bases from J, leaving 10 bases between. Germline lookup yields CDR1 SNHLY and CDR2 FYNNEI. Here the CDR3 reads CASSLRGGNQPQHF. The DNA for the CDR3 is TGTGCCAGCAGTCTTCGGGGTGGCAATCAGCCCCAGCATTTT.

This chain links TRBV19 with TRBJ2-2; D is possibly TRBD1 (5 bases). Looked up from germline, CDR1 is LNHDA and CDR2 is SQIVND (reference sequence). Between the trimmed V and J ends, which lost 9 bases and 5 bases, there was a span of 10 bases. The length of the CDR3 is 12 residues. This CDR3 reads CASQDTTGELFF. The CDR3 DNA follows: TGTGCCAGCCAGGACACTACCGGGGAGCTGTTTTTT.

The DNA for the CDR3 is TGTGCCAGCAGCCCCTTTACTGGGGGGGTCTACGAGCAGTACTTC. This codes for CASSPFTGGVYEQYF. The chain couples TRBV4-2 to TRBJ2-7; 7 nucleotides match TRBD2. Germline CDR1 and CDR2: LGHNA and YNFKEQ. Trimming at V came to 4 bases and at J to 3 bases, leaving 9 bases not matched to a gene. The CDR3 has 15 amino acids.

V and J are TRBV5-1 and TRBJ2-7, with a possible D match to TRBD1 (5 bases). Germline V lookup: CDR1 SGHRS, CDR2 YFSETQ. Trimming cost V 0 bases and J 3 bases, with 10 bases left between them. This CDR3 spans 14 amino acids. The CDR3 here is CASSLAAGNYEQYF. Here the CDR3 DNA reads TGCGCCAGCAGCTTGGCGGCAGGGAACTACGAGCAGTACTTC.

This clonotype was seen once. V and J are TRBV27 and TRBJ2-1, with 10 bases fitting TRBD1. Trimming took 0 bases from V and 9 from J; bases not matched to a gene: 11. Germline V gives CDR1 MNHEY, CDR2 SMNVEV (reference sequence). The CDR3 has 17 amino acids. The CDR3 DNA follows: TGTGCCAGCAGTTTATCCATAACTAGGACAGGGGGAGTTGAGCAGTTCTTC. Protein product: CASSLSITRTGGVEQFF.

The chain has TRBV29-1 and TRBJ2-5; 8 positions agree with TRBD1. The CDR3 totals 15 residues. Germline assignment: CDR1 SQVTM and CDR2 ANQGSEA. V trimming: 6 bases; J trimming: 4 bases; junction bases outside the gene matches: 13. As DNA, the CDR3 is TGCAGCGTAGATACTGAACCAGGGGGCCGAGAGACCCAGTACTTC. It is translated as CSVDTEPGGRETQYF.

The CDR3: CASSPGTGGVEQYF. The CDR3 DNA reads TGCGCCAGCAGCCCCGGGACAGGGGGTGTCGAGCAGTACTTC. The rearrangement uses TRBV5-1 and TRBJ2-7, with 11 bases that match TRBD1. Germline CDR1 reads SGHRS; CDR2 reads YFSETQ. This CDR3 is built from 14 residues. The V and J ends lost 4 bases and 6 bases, in that order; junction bases with no gene match: 6.

V and J are TRBV6-6 and TRBJ2-7; TRBD2 aligns across 10 bases. Losses at the gene ends were 6 bases for V and 4 bases for J; bases not matched to a gene: 6. Germline assignment: CDR1 MNHNY and CDR2 SVGAGI (reference sequence). This CDR3 spans 14 amino acids. This CDR3 is CASSPLAGTYEQYF. DNA of the CDR3: TGTGCCAGCAGCCCACTAGCGGGAACGTACGAGCAGTACTTC.